These 18 T cell receptor beta chains were all obtained from the same sample, sequenced in a study of T cell changes during pregnancy in multiple sclerosis. Data came from immunoSEQ multiplex PCR; TCRdb stores just in-frame clones and leaves some out. The sample includes about 33,000 clones, about nine tenths seen only once; the top ten take around 2.7%. The sequencing here drew on CD4+ T cells from peripheral blood mononuclear cells, taken in the third trimester of pregnancy. These receptors came from a female donor in good health, enrolled as a control in a pregnancy study.

This sequence joins TRBV5-5 and TRBJ2-5, with D uncertain. Trimming took 4 bases from V and 5 from J, leaving 12 bases between them. Per germline, CDR1 SGHKS and CDR2 YYEKEE (reference sequence). This CDR3 comprises 13 residues. CDR3 nucleotide sequence: TGTGCCAGCAGCGCTACCGCTTGGGAGACCCAGTACTTC. This translates into CASSATAWETQYF.

V and J are TRBV2 and TRBJ1-1, with D possibly TRBD1 on 6 matching bases. Trimming removed 0 bases at V and 4 bases at J, with 18 bases between. CDR1 is SNHLY, CDR2 FYNNEI, per germline. CDR3 length: 17 amino acids. The CDR3, as DNA: TGTGCCAGCAGTGAAGCCCAAAACAGGGTAGGGGCCACTGAAGCTTTCTTT. Translation gives CASSEAQNRVGATEAFF.

This clone was observed a single time. V is TRBV5-1 and J is TRBJ2-3, with 12 bases lining up with TRBD2. Germline V gives CDR1 SGHRS, CDR2 YFSETQ. The CDR3 runs to 16 residues. The junction had 4 bases not matched to a gene; V was cut back by 1 base and J by 4 bases. The CDR3 nucleotides are TGCGCCAGCAGCTTGAGTCCTAGCGGGGGGGCAGATACGCAGTATTTT. This encodes CASSLSPSGGADTQYF.

This rearrangement joins TRBV4-2 to TRBJ1-4; D uncertain. Germline loops: CDR1 LGHNA, CDR2 YNFKEQ. Trimming removed 0 bases from V and 8 bases from J, with 10 bases in between. CDR3 length: 14 residues. CDR3 loop: CASSQDLIGEKLFF. CDR3 bases: TGTGCCAGCAGCCAAGATCTTATTGGCGAAAAACTGTTTTTT.

This chain uses TRBV5-1 with TRBJ2-3; 8 nucleotides match TRBD2. With V trimmed by 2 bases and J by 5 bases, 7 bases remained unmatched. The CDR3 spans 15 residues. The germline V gene encodes CDR1 SGHRS and CDR2 YFSETQ. This CDR3 is CASSFTGGPGDTQYF. The CDR3, as DNA: TGCGCCAGCAGCTTCACGGGGGGGCCGGGAGATACGCAGTATTTT.

In regard to this clone: The sample carries other DNA sequences with the same CDR3. J is TRBJ1-5 and V is TRBV2; the D gene is possibly TRBD1 (5 bases). V lost 1 base and J lost 0, with 10 bases in between. Germline CDR1 and CDR2: SNHLY and FYNNEI. The CDR3 sequence is 16 residues long. The CDR3 sequence is CASSEGGGYSNQPQHF. The DNA for the CDR3 is TGTGCCAGCAGTGAAGGGGGGGGGTATAGCAATCAGCCCCAGCATTTT.

This chain connects TRBV21-1 to TRBJ2-1; TRBD2 is taken as the D call from the table, unchecked against the DNA. TRBV21-1 is a pseudogene. This CDR3 has 18 amino acids. The CDR3 sequence: CASINEDRDSRLNVEQFF. The CDR3 coding sequence is TGTGCCAGCATCAATGAAGACCGGGACTCAAGACTCAATGTGGAGCAGTTCTTC.

This chain's CDR3 is CASSQEVWTSADTQYF. The CDR3 DNA is TGCGCCAGCAGCCAAGAAGTTTGGACTAGCGCAGATACGCAGTATTTT. The V gene is TRBV4-3, the J gene TRBJ2-3, with TRBD2 identical over 9 bases. Per the germline V gene, CDR1 is LGHNA and CDR2 is YSLEER. Trimming at V came to 0 bases and at J to 4 bases, leaving 5 bases not matched to a gene. The CDR3 runs 16 residues.

The rearrangement links TRBV5-1 to TRBJ1-2; D is perhaps TRBD1 (5 bases). V lost 7 bases to trimming and J lost 4 bases, with 20 bases between them. The CDR3 has 15 amino acids. The germline V gene encodes CDR1 SGHRS and CDR2 YFSETQ. The CDR3 DNA sequence: TGCGCCAGCCAACCAACCTTATGGCAGGGCTATGGCTACACCTTC. It yields the protein CASQPTLWQGYGYTF. Looking up the rest from reference TRBV5-1 and TRBJ1-2 gives the full variable domain: KAGVTQTPRYLIKTRGQQVTLSCSPISGHRSVSWYQQTPGQGLQFLFEYFSETQRNKGNFPGRFSGRQFSNSRSEMNVSTLELGDSALYLCASQPTLWQGYGYTFGSGTRLTVV.

This chain joins TRBV21-1 and TRBJ2-2; the table gives TRBD1 as D, unverified against the DNA. TRBV21-1 is recorded as a pseudogene. The CDR3 totals 16 residues. CDR3 DNA: TGTGCCAGCAGCACGCTCCGGACAGGGGTCACCGGGGAGCTGTTTTTT. It is translated as CASSTLRTGVTGELFF.

The CDR3 is CASGLVLPSGNTGELFF. CDR3 in DNA: TGTGCTAGTGGTTTGGTACTCCCTAGCGGGAACACCGGGGAGCTGTTTTTT. The chain carries TRBV12-5 and TRBJ2-2; TRBD2 agrees at 7 bases. V lost 0 bases, J lost 1 base, and 5 bases stayed unmatched. The germline V gene encodes CDR1 LGHNT and CDR2 FRNRAP. The CDR3 spans 17 residues.

The V call is TRBV5-1, the J call TRBJ2-3; 10 bases match TRBD2. Germline loops: CDR1 SGHRS, CDR2 YFSETQ. V shed 4 bases, J shed 3 bases, and the junction held 2 bases outside the gene matches. This CDR3 has 14 amino acids. As DNA, the CDR3 is TGCGCCAGCAGCGGGGGACTAGCGACAGATACGCAGTATTTT. Protein sequence: CASSGGLATDTQYF.

The chain joins TRBV6-5 to TRBJ1-1; D not certain. Germline CDR1 MNHEY, CDR2 SVGAGI. The CDR3 contains 13 residues. The V end was cut by 5 bases, the J end by 1 base, with 8 bases between. CDR3 coding DNA: TGTGCCAGCAGTCCGGCGGAGAACACTGAAGCTTTCTTT. Its protein is CASSPAENTEAFF.

V is TRBV5-1 and J is TRBJ2-6; maybe TRBD1 (5 bases). The CDR3 has 15 residues. Trimming removed 6 bases from V and 2 bases from J, with 12 bases in between. The germline V gene has CDR1 SGHRS and CDR2 YFSETQ. The CDR3 loop reads CASTTGSPGANVLTF. CDR3 nucleotides: TGCGCCAGCACCACAGGATCCCCTGGGGCCAACGTCCTGACTTTC.

The chain employs TRBV28 and TRBJ2-1; TRBD2 matches at 8 bases. CDR1 is MDHEN, CDR2 SYDVKM, per germline. The CDR3 has 16 residues. V lost 6 bases, J lost 4 bases, and 11 bases stayed unmatched. CDR3 nucleotides: TGTGCCAGCAGCCTTCTGGGCGGGGGGATATACAATGAGCAGTTCTTC. Residues: CASSLLGGGIYNEQFF. Drawing the rest from reference TRBV28 and TRBJ2-1, the complete variable domain is DVKVTQSSRYLVKRTGEKVFLECVQDMDHENMFWYRQDPGLGLRLIYFSYDVKMKEKGDIPEGYSVSREKKERFSLILESASTNQTSMYLCASSLLGGGIYNEQFFGPGTRLTVL.

The CDR3 coding sequence is TGTGCCAGCAGTTACTCGAAGACAGGGAACTATGGCTACACCTTC. Protein sequence: CASSYSKTGNYGYTF. The genes are TRBV6-5 and TRBJ1-2, with 7 bases fitting TRBD1. CDR3 size: 15 residues. Germline V CDR1 and CDR2: MNHEY, SVGAGI. Losses at the gene ends were 0 bases for V and 2 bases for J; bases not matched to a gene: 3.

This chain joins TRBV10-1 and TRBJ2-5; no definite D call. The J call is doubtful: the DNA matches TRBJ2-7 better. This CDR3 is built from 12 residues. The V gene's germline CDR1 is WNHNN and CDR2 SYGVQD (reference sequence). This CDR3 reads CASSDLSYEQYF. CDR3 nucleotides: TGCGCCAGCAGTGACCTCTCCTACGAGCAGTACTTC.

The chain couples TRBV28 to TRBJ2-1; tentative D call: TRBD2 (6 bases). This CDR3 is 13 amino acids long. Germline V gene data show CDR1 as MDHEN and CDR2 as SYDVKM. Trimming cost V 2 bases and J 9 bases, with 11 bases left between them. CDR3 sequence reads: CASSLQSEGEQFF. The CDR3 nucleotides are TGTGCCAGCAGTTTACAATCGGAGGGTGAGCAGTTCTTC.